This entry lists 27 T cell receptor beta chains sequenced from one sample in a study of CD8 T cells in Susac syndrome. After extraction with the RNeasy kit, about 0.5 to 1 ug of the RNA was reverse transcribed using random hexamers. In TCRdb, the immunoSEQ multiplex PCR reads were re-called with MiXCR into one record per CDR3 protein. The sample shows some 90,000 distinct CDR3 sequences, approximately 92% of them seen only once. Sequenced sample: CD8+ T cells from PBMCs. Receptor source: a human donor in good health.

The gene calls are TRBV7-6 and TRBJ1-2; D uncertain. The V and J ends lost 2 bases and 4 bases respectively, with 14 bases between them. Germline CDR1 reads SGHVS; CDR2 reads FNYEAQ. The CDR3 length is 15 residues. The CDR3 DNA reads TGTGCCAGCAGCTTAACCTTAACAGACCTCTATGGCTACACCTTC. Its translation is CASSLTLTDLYGYTF.

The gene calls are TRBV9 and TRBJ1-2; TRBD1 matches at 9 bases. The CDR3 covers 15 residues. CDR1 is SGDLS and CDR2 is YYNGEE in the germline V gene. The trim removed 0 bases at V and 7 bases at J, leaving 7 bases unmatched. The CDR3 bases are TGTGCCAGCAGCGTAGAGGGACAGGGCGGATCTGGCTACACCTTC. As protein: CASSVEGQGGSGYTF.

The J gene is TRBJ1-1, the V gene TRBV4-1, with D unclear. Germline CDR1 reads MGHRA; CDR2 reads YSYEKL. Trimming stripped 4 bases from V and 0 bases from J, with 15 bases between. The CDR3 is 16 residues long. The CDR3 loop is CASSPLHVDMNTEAFF. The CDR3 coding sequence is TGCGCCAGCAGCCCTCTCCATGTAGACATGAACACTGAAGCTTTCTTT.

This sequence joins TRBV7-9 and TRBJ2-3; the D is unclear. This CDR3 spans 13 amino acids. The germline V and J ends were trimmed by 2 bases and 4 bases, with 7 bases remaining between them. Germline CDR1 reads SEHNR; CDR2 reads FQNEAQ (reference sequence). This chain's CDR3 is CASSLRVADTQYF. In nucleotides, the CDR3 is TGTGCCAGCAGCTTAAGGGTCGCAGATACGCAGTATTTT.

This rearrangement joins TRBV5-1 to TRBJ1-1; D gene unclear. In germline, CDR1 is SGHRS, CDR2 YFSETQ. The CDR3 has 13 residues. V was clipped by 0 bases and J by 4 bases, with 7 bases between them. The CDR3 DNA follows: TGCGCCAGCAGCTTGGGGCAACTCACTGAAGCTTTCTTT. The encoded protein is CASSLGQLTEAFF.

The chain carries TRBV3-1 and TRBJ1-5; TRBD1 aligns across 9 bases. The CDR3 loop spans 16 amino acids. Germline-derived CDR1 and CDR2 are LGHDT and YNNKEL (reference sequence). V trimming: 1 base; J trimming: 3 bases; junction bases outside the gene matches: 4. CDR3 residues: CASSQGGQGDNQPQHF. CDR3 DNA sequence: TGTGCCAGCAGCCAAGGGGGACAGGGAGACAATCAGCCCCAGCATTTT.

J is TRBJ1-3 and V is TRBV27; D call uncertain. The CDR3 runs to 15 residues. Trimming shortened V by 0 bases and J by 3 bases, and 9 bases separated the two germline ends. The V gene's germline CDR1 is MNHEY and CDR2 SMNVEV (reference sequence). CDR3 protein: CASSLSRPGGNTIYF. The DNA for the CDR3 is TGTGCCAGCAGTTTATCGAGGCCGGGTGGAAACACCATATATTTT.

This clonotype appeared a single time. The CDR3 spells CASSHVVAGGDEQFF. CDR3 DNA sequence: TGCGCCAGCAGCCATGTGGTAGCGGGGGGGGATGAGCAGTTCTTC. The chain links TRBV4-1 to TRBJ2-1; 11 nucleotides agree with TRBD2. This CDR3 region has 15 residues. Germline CDR1 reads MGHRA; CDR2 reads YSYEKL. V was clipped by 3 bases and J by 8 bases; unmatched bases: 6.

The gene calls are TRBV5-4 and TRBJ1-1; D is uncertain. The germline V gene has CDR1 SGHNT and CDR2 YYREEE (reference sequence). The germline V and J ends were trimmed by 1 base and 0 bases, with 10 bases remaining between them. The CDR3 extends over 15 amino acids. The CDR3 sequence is CASSLPQGLNTEAFF. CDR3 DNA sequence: TGTGCCAGCAGCTTGCCTCAAGGATTGAACACTGAAGCTTTCTTT.

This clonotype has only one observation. CDR3 sequence reads: CASSPSDRGSYNEQFF. In DNA form, the CDR3 reads TGTGCCAGCAGCCCGTCTGACAGGGGCTCCTACAATGAGCAGTTCTTC. The chain links TRBV14 to TRBJ2-1; 8 nucleotides align to TRBD1. Germline lookup yields CDR1 SGHDN and CDR2 FVKESK. CDR3 length: 16 residues. V shed 4 bases, J shed 0 bases, and the junction held 5 bases outside the gene matches.

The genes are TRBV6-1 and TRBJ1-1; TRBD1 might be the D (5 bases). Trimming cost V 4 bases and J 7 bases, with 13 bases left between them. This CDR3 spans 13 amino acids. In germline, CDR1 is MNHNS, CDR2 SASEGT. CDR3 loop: CASSATQGIEAFF. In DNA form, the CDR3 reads TGTGCCAGCAGTGCCACCCAGGGCATTGAAGCTTTCTTT.

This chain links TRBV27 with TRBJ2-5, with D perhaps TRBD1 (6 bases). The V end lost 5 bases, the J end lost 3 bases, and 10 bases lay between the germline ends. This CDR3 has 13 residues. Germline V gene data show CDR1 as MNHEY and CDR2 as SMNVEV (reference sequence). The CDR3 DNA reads TGTGCCAGCAGTGAAGCAGGGGAAGAGACCCAGTACTTC. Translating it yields CASSEAGEETQYF.

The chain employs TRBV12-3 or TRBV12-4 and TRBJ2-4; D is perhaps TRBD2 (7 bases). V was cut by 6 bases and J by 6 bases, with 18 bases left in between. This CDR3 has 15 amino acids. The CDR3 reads CASRETGGQGNIQYF. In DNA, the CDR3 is TGTGCCAGCAGGGAGACCGGGGGGCAGGGAAACATTCAGTACTTC.

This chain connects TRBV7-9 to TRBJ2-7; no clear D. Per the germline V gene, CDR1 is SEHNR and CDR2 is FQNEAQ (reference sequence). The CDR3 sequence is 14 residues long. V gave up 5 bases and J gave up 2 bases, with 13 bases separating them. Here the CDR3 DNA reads TGTGCCAGCAGCCCCTCCGGCAGGCCCTACGAGCAGTACTTC. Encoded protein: CASSPSGRPYEQYF.

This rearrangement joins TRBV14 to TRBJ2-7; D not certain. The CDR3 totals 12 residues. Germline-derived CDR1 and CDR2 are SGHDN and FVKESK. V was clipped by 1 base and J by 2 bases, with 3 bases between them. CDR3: CASSQVAYEQYF. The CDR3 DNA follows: TGTGCCAGCAGCCAAGTAGCCTACGAGCAGTACTTC.

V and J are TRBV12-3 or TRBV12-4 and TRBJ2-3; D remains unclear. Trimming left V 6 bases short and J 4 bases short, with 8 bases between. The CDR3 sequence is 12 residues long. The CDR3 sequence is CASRFRPDTQYF. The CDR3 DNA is TGTGCCAGCAGGTTCAGGCCAGATACGCAGTATTTT.

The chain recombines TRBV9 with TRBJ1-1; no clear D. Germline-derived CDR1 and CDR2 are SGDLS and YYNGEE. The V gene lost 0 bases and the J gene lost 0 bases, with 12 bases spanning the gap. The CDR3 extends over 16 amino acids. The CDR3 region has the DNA TGTGCCAGCAGCGTAGTACCCGCGGACTTGAACACTGAAGCTTTCTTT. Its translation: CASSVVPADLNTEAFF.

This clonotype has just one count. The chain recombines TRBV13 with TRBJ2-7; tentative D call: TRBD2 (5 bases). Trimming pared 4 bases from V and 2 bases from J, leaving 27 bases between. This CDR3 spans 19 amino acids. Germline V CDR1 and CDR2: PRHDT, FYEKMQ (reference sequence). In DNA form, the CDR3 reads TGTGCCAGCAGCTCAGCAGCGGCGACTCCCGGTTTATCCACCTACGAGCAGTACTTC. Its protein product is CASSSAAATPGLSTYEQYF.

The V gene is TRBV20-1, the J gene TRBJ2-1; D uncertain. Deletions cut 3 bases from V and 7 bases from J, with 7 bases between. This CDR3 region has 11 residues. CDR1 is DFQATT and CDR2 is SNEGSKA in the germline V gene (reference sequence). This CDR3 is CSARVFNEQFF. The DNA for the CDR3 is TGCAGTGCTAGGGTCTTTAATGAGCAGTTCTTC.

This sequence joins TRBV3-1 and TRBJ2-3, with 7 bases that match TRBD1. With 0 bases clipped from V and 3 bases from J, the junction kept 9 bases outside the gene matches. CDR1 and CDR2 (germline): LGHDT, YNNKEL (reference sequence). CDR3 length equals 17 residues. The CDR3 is CASSQDWTGSGTDTQYF. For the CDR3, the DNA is TGTGCCAGCAGCCAAGATTGGACAGGCAGTGGGACAGATACGCAGTATTTT.

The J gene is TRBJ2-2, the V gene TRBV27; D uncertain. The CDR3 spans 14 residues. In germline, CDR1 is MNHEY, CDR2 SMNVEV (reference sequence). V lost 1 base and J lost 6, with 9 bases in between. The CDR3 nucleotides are TGTGCCAGCAGTTTATATTGGGGATCCGGGGAGCTGTTTTTT. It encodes CASSLYWGSGELFF.

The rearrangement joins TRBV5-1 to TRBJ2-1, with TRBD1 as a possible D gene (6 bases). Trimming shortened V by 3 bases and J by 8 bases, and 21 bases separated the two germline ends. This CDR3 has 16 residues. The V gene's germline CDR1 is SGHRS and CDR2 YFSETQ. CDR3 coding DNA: TGCGCCAGCAGCTCAATCTCCGAGACAGGTTTCCATGAGCAGTTCTTC. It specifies CASSSISETGFHEQFF.

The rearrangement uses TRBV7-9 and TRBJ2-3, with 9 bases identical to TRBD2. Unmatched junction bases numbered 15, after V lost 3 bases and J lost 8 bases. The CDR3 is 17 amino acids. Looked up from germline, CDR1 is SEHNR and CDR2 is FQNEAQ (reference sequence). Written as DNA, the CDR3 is TGTGCCAGCAGCTTGCCGACGACTAGCGGACAAATGTTTACGCAGTATTTT. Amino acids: CASSLPTTSGQMFTQYF.

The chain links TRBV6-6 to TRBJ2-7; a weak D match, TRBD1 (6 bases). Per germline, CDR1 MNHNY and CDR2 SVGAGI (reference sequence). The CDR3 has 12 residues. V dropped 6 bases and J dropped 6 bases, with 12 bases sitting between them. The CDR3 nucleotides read TGTGCCAGCAGCCCCCCAGGGGTCGAGCAGTACTTC. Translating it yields CASSPPGVEQYF.

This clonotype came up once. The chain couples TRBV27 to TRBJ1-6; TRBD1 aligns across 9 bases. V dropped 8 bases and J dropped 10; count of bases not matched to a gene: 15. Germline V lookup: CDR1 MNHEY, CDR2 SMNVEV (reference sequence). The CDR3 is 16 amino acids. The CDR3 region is CASGLVQGQGNSPLHF. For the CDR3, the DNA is TGTGCCAGCGGCCTAGTCCAGGGACAGGGTAACTCACCCCTCCACTTT.

CDR3 sequence: CASSLPLTDQHGYTF. CDR3 bases: TGTGCCAGCAGCTTACCCTTAACAGATCAACATGGCTACACCTTC. The rearrangement uses TRBV7-9 and TRBJ1-2; D is unresolved. CDR1 SEHNR and CDR2 FQNEAQ come from the germline V gene (reference sequence). The CDR3 has 15 amino acids. The V and J ends lost 2 bases and 6 bases respectively, with 16 bases between them. Complete variable domain (other parts from reference TRBV7-9 and TRBJ1-2): DTGVSQNPRHKITKRGQNVTFRCDPISEHNRLYWYRQTLGQGPEFLTYFQNEAQLEKSRLLSDRFSAERPKGSFSTLEIQRTEQGDSAMYLCASSLPLTDQHGYTFGSGTRLTVV.

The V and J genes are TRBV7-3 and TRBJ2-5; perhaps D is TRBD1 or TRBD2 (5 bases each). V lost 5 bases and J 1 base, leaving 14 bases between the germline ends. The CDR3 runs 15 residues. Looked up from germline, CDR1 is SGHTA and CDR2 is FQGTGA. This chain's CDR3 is CASSPGTLLQETQYF. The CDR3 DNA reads TGTGCCAGCAGCCCCGGGACCTTACTCCAAGAGACCCAGTACTTC.